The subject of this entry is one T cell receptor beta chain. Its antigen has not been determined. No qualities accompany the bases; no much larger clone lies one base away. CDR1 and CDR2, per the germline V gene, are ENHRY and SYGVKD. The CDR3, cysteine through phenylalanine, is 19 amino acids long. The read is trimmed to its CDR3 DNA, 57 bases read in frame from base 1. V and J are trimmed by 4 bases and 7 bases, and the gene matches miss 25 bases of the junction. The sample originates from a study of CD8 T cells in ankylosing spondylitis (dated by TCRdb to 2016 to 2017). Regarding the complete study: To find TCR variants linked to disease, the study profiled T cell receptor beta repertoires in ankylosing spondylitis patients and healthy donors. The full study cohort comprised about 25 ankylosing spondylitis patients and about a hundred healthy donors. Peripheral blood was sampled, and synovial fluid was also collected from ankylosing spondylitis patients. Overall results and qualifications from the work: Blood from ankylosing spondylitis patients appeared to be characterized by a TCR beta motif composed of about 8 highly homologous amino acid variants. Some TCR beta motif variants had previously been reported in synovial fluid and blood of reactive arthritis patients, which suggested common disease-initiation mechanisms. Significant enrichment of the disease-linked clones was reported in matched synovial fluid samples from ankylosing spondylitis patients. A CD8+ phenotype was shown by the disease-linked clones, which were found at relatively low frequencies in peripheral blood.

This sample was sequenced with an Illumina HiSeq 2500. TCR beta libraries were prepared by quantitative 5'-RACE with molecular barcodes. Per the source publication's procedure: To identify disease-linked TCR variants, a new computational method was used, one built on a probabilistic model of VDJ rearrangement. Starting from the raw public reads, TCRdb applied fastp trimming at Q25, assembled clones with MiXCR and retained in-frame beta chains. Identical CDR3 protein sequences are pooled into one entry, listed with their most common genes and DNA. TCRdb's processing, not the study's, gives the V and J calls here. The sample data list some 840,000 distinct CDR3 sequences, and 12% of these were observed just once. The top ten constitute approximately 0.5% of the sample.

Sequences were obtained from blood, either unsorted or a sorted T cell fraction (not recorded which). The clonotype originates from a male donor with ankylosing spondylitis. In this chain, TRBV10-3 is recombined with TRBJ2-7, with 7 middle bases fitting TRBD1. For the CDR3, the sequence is CAISGSNRVGPGGSEEQYF. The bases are TGTGCCATCAGTGGAAGTAATCGGGTGGGGCCAGGGGGTTCGGAAGAGCAGTACTTC.